This entry is about one T cell receptor beta chain. Profiling relied on immunoSEQ multiplex PCR, and the TCRdb table lists in-frame clones only, not all of them. This table has about 230,000 clones, 80% to 90% appearing once. This CDR3 comprises 14 residues. CDR1 MNHEY and CDR2 SVGAGI come from the germline V gene. The ends were cut back, 0 bases at V and 7 bases at J, with 7 bases in the middle. The entry originates in a study of blood T cell repertoires in COVID-19. Followed longitudinally, the Seattle patients had been enrolled during active infection. The receptor was isolated from a man aged 50 to 59 with COVID-19, enrolled during active disease. V is TRBV6-5 and J is TRBJ1-6, with D unclear. Material: peripheral blood. The CDR3 DNA follows: TGTGCCAGCAGTTACTCTTTTGGCAATTCACCCCTCCACTTT. Amino acids: CASSYSFGNSPLHF.